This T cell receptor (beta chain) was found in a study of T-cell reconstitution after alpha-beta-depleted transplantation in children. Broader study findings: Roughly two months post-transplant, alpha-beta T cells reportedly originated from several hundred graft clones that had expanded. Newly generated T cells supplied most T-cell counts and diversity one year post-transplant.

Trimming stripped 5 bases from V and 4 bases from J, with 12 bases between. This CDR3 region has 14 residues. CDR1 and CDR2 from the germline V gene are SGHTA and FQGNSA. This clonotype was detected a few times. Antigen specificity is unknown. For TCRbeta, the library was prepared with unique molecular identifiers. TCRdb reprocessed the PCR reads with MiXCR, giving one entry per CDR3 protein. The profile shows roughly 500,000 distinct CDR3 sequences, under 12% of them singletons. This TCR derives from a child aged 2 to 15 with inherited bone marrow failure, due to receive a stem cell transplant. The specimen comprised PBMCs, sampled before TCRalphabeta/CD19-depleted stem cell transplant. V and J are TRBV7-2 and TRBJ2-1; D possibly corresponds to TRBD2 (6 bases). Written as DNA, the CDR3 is TGTGCCAGCAGCCCCCAGGGACTGTACAATGAGCAGTTCTTC. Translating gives CASSPQGLYNEQFF.